Listed below are T cell receptor beta chains from one sample, sequenced in a study of blood T cells in healthy people across ages. Each CDR3 protein is one row after TCRdb ran MiXCR on the 5' RACE reads. This table holds roughly 1,800,000 distinct CDR3 sequences, less than 50% found once. Material for sequencing was blood. Every receptor here comes from a woman aged 40 to 50 in good health. The CDR3 runs from the conserved cysteine through the conserved F or W. Fields, in order: clone size, J gene, V gene, D gene, CDR3 DNA, CDR3 protein. A D gene is named only where the DNA matches it firmly. Rows give clone size only sometimes, using once, few, many, or a class for an expanded clone.

size: few; J: TRBJ1-2; V: TRBV7-2; D: NA; DNA: TGTGCCAGCAGCTTACACGGGGCGGTCGGGGCTGGGGGCTACACCTTC; CDR3: CASSLHGAVGAGGYTF
size: NA; J: TRBJ2-3; V: TRBV2; D: NA; DNA: TGTGCCAGCACCACCCAGGCAGGGTTGAGCACAGATACGCAGTATTTT; CDR3: CASTTQAGLSTDTQYF
size: NA; J: TRBJ1-2; V: TRBV25-1; D: TRBD1; DNA: TGTGCCAGCAGTCCCGCAGGGGGCGGGGGCTACACCTTC; CDR3: CASSPAGGGGYTF
size: few; J: TRBJ2-1; V: TRBV12-3/TRBV12-4; D: TRBD2; DNA: TGTGCCAGCAGTGGCCCCTCGAGTCGGGTGGGACTAGCGGGGGGATACAATGAGCAGTTCTTC; CDR3: CASSGPSSRVGLAGGYNEQFF
size: NA; J: TRBJ2-5; V: TRBV27; D: NA; DNA: TGTGCCAGCAGTTTTGCTTACGAGGATGAGACCCAGTACTTC; CDR3: CASSFAYEDETQYF
size: NA; J: TRBJ2-3; V: TRBV10-3; D: TRBD1; DNA: TGTGCCATCAGCCCCCGGGACAGATCAGATACGCAGTATTTT; CDR3: CAISPRDRSDTQYF
size: few; J: TRBJ1-5; V: TRBV6-6; D: NA; DNA: TGTGCCAGCAGTTATGATGGGGGCGGGAATCAGCCCCAGCATTTT; CDR3: CASSYDGGGNQPQHF
size: NA; J: TRBJ2-2; V: TRBV7-2; D: TRBD2; DNA: TGTGCCAGCAGGGGTCTAGCGGGGGGCTCCACCGGGGAGCTGTTTTTT; CDR3: CASRGLAGGSTGELFF
size: few; J: TRBJ1-6; V: TRBV20-1; D: NA; DNA: TGCAGTGCTAGAGATTTGAGGGTACTGAGCTCCTATAATTCACCCCTCCACTTT; CDR3: CSARDLRVLSSYNSPLHF
size: NA; J: TRBJ1-2; V: TRBV20-1; D: TRBD1; DNA: TGCAGTGCAAACCCCGGACAGGCCCACCGGGGCTACACCTTC; CDR3: CSANPGQAHRGYTF
size: NA; J: TRBJ2-4; V: TRBV20-1; D: NA; DNA: TGCAGTGCTATCGGTTTCCGGCTCACGCGGTCCAAAAACATTCAGTACTTC; CDR3: CSAIGFRLTRSKNIQYF
size: NA; J: TRBJ1-2; V: TRBV12-3/TRBV12-4; D: NA; DNA: TGTGCCAGCAGTTTAGCGGGACTGGATGGCTACACCTTC; CDR3: CASSLAGLDGYTF
size: NA; J: TRBJ2-4; V: TRBV7-6; D: NA; DNA: TGTGCCAGCAGCCCCTGGGGCAGGGGCAACATTCAGTACTTC; CDR3: CASSPWGRGNIQYF
size: NA; J: TRBJ2-3; V: TRBV4-2; D: NA; DNA: TGTGTCAGCAGCCACAACTTCTTGAGCACAGATACGCAGTATTTT; CDR3: CVSSHNFLSTDTQYF
size: NA; J: TRBJ2-5; V: TRBV28; D: NA; DNA: TGTGCCAGCAGTTTTCCAGGGCCCGAGACCCAGTACTTC; CDR3: CASSFPGPETQYF
size: NA; J: TRBJ2-7; V: TRBV20-1; D: TRBD1; DNA: TGCAGTGCGCGCACCAAGGACAGGGACTACGAGCAGTACTTC; CDR3: CSARTKDRDYEQYF
size: few; J: TRBJ2-6; V: TRBV28; D: TRBD1; DNA: TGTGCCAGCAGTTTATTAGGGACAGGGCACTCTGGGGCCAACGTCCTGACTTTC; CDR3: CASSLLGTGHSGANVLTF
size: few; J: TRBJ2-7; V: TRBV19; D: NA; DNA: TGTGCCAGTACCCGGCAGGGAGGCCCCTACGAGCAGTACTTC; CDR3: CASTRQGGPYEQYF
size: NA; J: TRBJ2-5; V: TRBV20-1; D: NA; DNA: TGCAGTGCTACGGAGACACAAGAGACCCAGTACTTC; CDR3: CSATETQETQYF
size: NA; J: TRBJ2-1; V: TRBV5-1; D: NA; DNA: TGCGCCAGCAGCTTGATTGGGGGGGGGGCCCCCAATGAGCAGTTCTTC; CDR3: CASSLIGGGAPNEQFF
size: few; J: TRBJ2-1; V: TRBV24-1; D: NA; DNA: TGTGCCACCAGTGATGCCCCCCTGGGACACAGAAGGAATGAGCAGTTCTTC; CDR3: CATSDAPLGHRRNEQFF
size: NA; J: TRBJ2-7; V: TRBV6-1; D: TRBD1; DNA: TGTGCCAGTCCCCCCGGGACAGGGAACTTGAGACTCGGCTACGAGCAGTACTTC; CDR3: CASPPGTGNLRLGYEQYF
size: NA; J: TRBJ2-5; V: TRBV12-3/TRBV12-4; D: TRBD2; DNA: TGTGCCAGCAGTCCAGAAGGGTTGCGGGGGGAAGCCCCAGAGACCCAGTACTTC; CDR3: CASSPEGLRGEAPETQYF
size: NA; J: TRBJ2-3; V: TRBV29-1; D: NA; DNA: TGCAGCGTTGATAGCGGCTTTAGCACAGATACGCAGTATTTT; CDR3: CSVDSGFSTDTQYF
size: few; J: TRBJ1-1; V: TRBV6-5; D: NA; DNA: TGTGCCAGCAGTTACTCGAGGGCAGGGTGGAGCGTCGCTTTCTTT; CDR3: CASSYSRAGWSVAFF
size: many; J: TRBJ2-5; V: TRBV19; D: NA; DNA: TGTGCCAGTAGTACTCGGGAGACCCAGTACTTC; CDR3: CASSTRETQYF
size: NA; J: TRBJ2-3; V: TRBV27; D: NA; DNA: TGTGCCAGTGAAGACTTCCACACAGATACGCAGTATTTT; CDR3: CASEDFHTDTQYF
size: NA; J: TRBJ2-7; V: TRBV6-5; D: NA; DNA: TGTGCCAGCAGCCATAGTTCGTACAAATACGAGCAGTACTTC; CDR3: CASSHSSYKYEQYF